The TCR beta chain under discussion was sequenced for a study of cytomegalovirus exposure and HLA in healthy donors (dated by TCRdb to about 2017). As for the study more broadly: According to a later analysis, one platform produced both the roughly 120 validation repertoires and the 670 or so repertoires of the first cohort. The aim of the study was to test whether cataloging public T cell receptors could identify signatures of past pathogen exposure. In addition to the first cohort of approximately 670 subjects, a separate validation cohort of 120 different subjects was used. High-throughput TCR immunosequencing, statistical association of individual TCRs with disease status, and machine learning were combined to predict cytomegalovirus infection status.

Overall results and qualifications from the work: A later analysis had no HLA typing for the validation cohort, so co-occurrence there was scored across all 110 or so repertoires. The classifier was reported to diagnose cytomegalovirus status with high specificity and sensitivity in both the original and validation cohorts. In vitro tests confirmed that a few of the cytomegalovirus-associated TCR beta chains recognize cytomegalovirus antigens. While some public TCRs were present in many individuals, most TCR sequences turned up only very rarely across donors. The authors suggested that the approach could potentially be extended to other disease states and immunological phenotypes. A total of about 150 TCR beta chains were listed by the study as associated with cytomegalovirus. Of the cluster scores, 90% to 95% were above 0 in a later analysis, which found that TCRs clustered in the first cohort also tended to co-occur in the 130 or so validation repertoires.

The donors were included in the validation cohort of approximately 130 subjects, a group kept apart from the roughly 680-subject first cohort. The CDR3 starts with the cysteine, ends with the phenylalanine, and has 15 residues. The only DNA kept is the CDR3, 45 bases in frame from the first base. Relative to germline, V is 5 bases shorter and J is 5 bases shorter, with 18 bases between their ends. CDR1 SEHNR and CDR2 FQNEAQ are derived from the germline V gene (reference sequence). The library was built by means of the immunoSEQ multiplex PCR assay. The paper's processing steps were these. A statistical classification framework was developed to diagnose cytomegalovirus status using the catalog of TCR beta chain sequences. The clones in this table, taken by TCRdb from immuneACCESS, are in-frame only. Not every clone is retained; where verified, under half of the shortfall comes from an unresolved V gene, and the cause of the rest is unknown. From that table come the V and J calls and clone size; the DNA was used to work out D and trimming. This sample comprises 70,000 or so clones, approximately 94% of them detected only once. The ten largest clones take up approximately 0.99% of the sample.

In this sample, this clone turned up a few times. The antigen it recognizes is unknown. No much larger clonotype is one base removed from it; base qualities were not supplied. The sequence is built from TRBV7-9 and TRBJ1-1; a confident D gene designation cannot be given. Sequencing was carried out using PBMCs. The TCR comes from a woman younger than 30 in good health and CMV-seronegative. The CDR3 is CASSPPIWRDTEAFF. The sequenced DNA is TGTGCCAGCAGCCCTCCCATCTGGAGGGATACTGAAGCTTTCTTT.